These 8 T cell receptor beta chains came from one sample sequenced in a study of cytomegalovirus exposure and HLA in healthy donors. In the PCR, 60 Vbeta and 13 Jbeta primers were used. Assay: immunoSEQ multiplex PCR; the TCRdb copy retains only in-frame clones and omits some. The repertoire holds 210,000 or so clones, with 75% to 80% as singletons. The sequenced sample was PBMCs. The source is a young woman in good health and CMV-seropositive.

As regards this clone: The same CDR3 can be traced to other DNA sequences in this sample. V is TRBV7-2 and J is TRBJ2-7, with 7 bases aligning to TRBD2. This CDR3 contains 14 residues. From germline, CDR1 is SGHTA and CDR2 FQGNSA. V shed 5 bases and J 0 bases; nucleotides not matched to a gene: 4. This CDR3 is CASSLPSGSYEQYF. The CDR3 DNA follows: TGTGCCAGCAGCCTCCCTAGCGGCTCCTACGAGCAGTACTTC.

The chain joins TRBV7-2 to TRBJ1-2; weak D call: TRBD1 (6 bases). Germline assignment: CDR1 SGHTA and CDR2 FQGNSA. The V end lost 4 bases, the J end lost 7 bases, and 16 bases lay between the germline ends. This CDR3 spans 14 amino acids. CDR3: CASSSYSQGSGYTF. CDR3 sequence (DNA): TGTGCCAGCAGCTCTTATTCACAGGGTAGTGGCTACACCTTC.

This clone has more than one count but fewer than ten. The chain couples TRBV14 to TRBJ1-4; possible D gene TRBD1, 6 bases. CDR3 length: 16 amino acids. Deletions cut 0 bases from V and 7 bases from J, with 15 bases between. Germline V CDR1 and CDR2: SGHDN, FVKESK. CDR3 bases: TGTGCCAGCAGCCAAGAAAGGGGGGGGCGAAGTGAAAAACTGTTTTTT. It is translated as CASSQERGGRSEKLFF.

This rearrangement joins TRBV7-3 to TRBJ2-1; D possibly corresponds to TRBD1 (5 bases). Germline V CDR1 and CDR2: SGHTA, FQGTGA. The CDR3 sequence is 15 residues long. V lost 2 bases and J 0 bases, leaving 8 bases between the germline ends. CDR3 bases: TGTGCCAGCAGCTTAGTAGGGGACTCCTACAATGAGCAGTTCTTC. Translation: CASSLVGDSYNEQFF. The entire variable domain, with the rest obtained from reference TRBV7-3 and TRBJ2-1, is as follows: GAGVSQTPSNKVTEKGKYVELRCDPISGHTALYWYRQSLGQGPEFLIYFQGTGAADDSGLPNDRFFAVRPEGSVSTLKIQRTERGDSAVYLCASSLVGDSYNEQFFGPGTRLTVL.

Written as DNA, the CDR3 is TGTGCCAGCAGCCGACTAGCGGGGGCCAGTGAGCAGTTCTTC. Residues: CASSRLAGASEQFF. This rearrangement joins TRBV7-3 to TRBJ2-1, with TRBD2 identical over 12 bases. V dropped 5 bases and J dropped 9; count of bases not matched to a gene: 5. The CDR3 spans 14 residues. Germline values: CDR1 SGHTA, CDR2 FQGTGA.

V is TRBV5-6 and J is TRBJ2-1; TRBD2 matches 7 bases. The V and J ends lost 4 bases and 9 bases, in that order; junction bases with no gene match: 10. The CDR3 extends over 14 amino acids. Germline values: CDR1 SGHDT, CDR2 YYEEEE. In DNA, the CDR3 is TGTGCCAGCAGCGCCGGGACTACGACTAGTGAGCAGTTCTTC. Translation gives CASSAGTTTSEQFF. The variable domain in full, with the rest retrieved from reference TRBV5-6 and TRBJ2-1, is DAGVTQSPTHLIKTRGQQVTLRCSPKSGHDTVSWYQQALGQGPQFIFQYYEEEERQRGNFPDRFSGHQFPNYSSELNVNALLLGDSALYLCASSAGTTTSEQFFGPGTRLTVL.

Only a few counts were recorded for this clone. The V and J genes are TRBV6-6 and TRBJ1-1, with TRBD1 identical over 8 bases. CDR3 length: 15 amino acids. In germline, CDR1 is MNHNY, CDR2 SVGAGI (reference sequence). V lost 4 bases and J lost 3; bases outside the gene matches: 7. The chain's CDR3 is CASSSRGQGDTEAFF. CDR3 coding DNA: TGTGCCAGCAGTTCCCGAGGACAGGGCGACACTGAAGCTTTCTTT.

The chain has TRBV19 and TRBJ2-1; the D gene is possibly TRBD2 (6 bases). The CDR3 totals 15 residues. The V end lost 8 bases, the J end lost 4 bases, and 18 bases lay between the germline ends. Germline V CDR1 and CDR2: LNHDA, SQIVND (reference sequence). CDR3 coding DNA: TGTGCCAGTCAGGGAGCGGGTAGGGGATACAATGAGCAGTTCTTC. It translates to CASQGAGRGYNEQFF.